One TCR beta chain is described in this entry. This sample is part of a study of blood T cells in healthy people across ages. Sample donors were healthy Caucasian individuals that came from Russia, aged roughly 6 to 100. Through a sample-barcoded 5' primer and a J-beta primer mix, a second PCR was run for roughly 6 to 11 cycles. Each CDR3 protein is one row after TCRdb ran MiXCR on the 5' RACE reads. The repertoire holds around 1,000,000 distinct CDR3 sequences, with about 23% as singletons. The same sample was also used in a study of T cells of mothers and their children. From that study: Random nucleotides (2-4) and sample barcodes were added by the M1S primer used in the second PCR.

The sequence derives from a girl under 10 years old in good health. Material for sequencing was blood.

Written as DNA, the CDR3 is TGTGCCAGCAGTGCGACTAGCGGGGTTCTTACAGATACGCAGTATTTT. As protein: CASSATSGVLTDTQYF. J is TRBJ2-3 and V is TRBV11-2, with 11 bases matching TRBD2. CDR1 SGHAT and CDR2 FQNNGV come from the germline V gene. The trim removed 6 bases at V and 3 bases at J, leaving 8 bases unmatched. This CDR3 comprises 16 residues.